Each of the 8 T cell receptor beta chains below was sequenced from the same sample in a study of T cells in Graves' hyperthyroidism and ophthalmopathy (dated by TCRdb to between 2019 and 2020). Library preparation employed multiplex PCR. Sequenced on an Illumina HiSeq 2000. Amplification of TCR beta CDR3 regions was carried out from RNA transcripts. A first-round RT-PCR of the TCR CDR3 used the HTBI primer set with the Qiagen OneStep RT-PCR kit. TCRdb itself trimmed the public reads at Q25 with fastp, ran MiXCR and retained productive beta chains. Each CDR3 protein gets just one entry, which takes the most common genes and DNA from the rows behind it. In all, the sample holds roughly 380,000 distinct CDR3 sequences, and more than 11% of those were seen once. The ten largest account for 8% to 13% of the sample. Sample: blood. Every receptor here comes from a woman aged 60-75 years with Graves' hyperthyroidism.

The rearrangement uses TRBV20-1 and TRBJ2-3, with 8 bases identical to TRBD2. The V gene end was trimmed by 7 bases and the J gene end by 0 bases; junction bases not matched to a gene: 9. This CDR3 comprises 15 residues. Per germline, CDR1 DFQATT and CDR2 SNEGSKA (reference sequence). The CDR3 sequence is CSVLGGGVSTDTQYF. CDR3 in DNA: TGCAGTGTCCTCGGGGGGGGGGTGAGCACAGATACGCAGTATTTT.

This clonotype was seen only a few times. The chain employs TRBV11-3 and TRBJ2-2; TRBD1 agrees at 7 bases. V dropped 3 bases and J dropped 5; count of bases not matched to a gene: 3. Germline-derived CDR1 and CDR2 are SGHNT and YENEEA. This CDR3 has 14 residues. CDR3 region: CASSFRQGTGELFF. DNA for the CDR3: TGTGCCAGCAGCTTCCGACAGGGAACCGGGGAGCTGTTTTTT.

The chain uses TRBV7-2 and TRBJ2-7; 7 nucleotides line up with TRBD1. The CDR3 contains 13 residues. The V segment lost 5 bases and the J segment 6 bases; nucleotides outside the gene matches: 7. Germline V gene sequence: CDR1 SGHTA, CDR2 FQGNSA. This CDR3 is CASSAHRGGEQYF. The DNA for the CDR3 is TGTGCCAGCAGCGCACACAGGGGCGGCGAGCAGTACTTC.

This clonotype was picked up many times. The rearrangement uses TRBV19 and TRBJ2-1; no reliable D call. The germline V gene has CDR1 LNHDA and CDR2 SQIVND (reference sequence). Trimming shortened V by 1 base and J by 7 bases, and 17 bases separated the two germline ends. CDR3 size: 16 residues. CDR3 sequence (DNA): TGTGCCAGTAGTATAGGGACCAGAGGAATGTATAATGAGCAGTTCTTC. It is translated as CASSIGTRGMYNEQFF.

This clonotype was observed many times. The chain uses TRBV3-1 and TRBJ2-5, with D hard to call. This CDR3 spans 12 amino acids. The V gene lost 1 base and the J gene lost 1 base, with 1 base spanning the gap. Germline V lookup: CDR1 LGHDT, CDR2 YNNKEL (reference sequence). Written as DNA, the CDR3 is TGTGCCAGCAGCCAAGGCCAAGAGACCCAGTACTTC. Its protein is CASSQGQETQYF.

This clonotype was seen at least ten times. The genes are TRBV2 and TRBJ2-1; D tentatively reads TRBD1 or TRBD2 (5 bases each). Trimming cost V 4 bases and J 7 bases, with 23 bases left between them. Germline loops: CDR1 SNHLY, CDR2 FYNNEI. The CDR3 contains 17 residues. As DNA, the CDR3 is TGTGCCAGCAGTGGAGGGGTCGGATCTCGGGCTGAGAATGAGCAGTTCTTC. Translation gives CASSGGVGSRAENEQFF.

This clonotype has more than one count but fewer than ten. DNA for the CDR3: TGTGCCAGTCGAGACGCGGGACAGGGGGGGTCGGGCTACACCTTC. Its translation: CASRDAGQGGSGYTF. The rearrangement links TRBV19 to TRBJ1-2, with 11 bases lining up with TRBD1. The CDR3 extends over 15 amino acids. CDR1 LNHDA and CDR2 SQIVND come from the germline V gene (reference sequence). The junction had 13 bases not matched to a gene; V was cut back by 8 bases and J by 8 bases.

This clonotype was seen more than once but under ten times. This chain connects TRBV20-1 to TRBJ2-2, with 10 bases identical to TRBD2. The germline gives CDR1 DFQATT, CDR2 SNEGSKA (reference sequence). The CDR3 loop spans 14 amino acids. V lost 6 bases, J lost 2 bases, and 3 bases stayed unmatched. CDR3 in amino acids: CSAIAGGNTGELFF. The CDR3 DNA is TGCAGTGCCATAGCGGGAGGAAACACCGGGGAGCTGTTTTTT.